This T cell receptor (beta chain) was sequenced for a study of CD8 T cells in ankylosing spondylitis. Germline CDR1 is GTSNPN and CDR2 is SVGIG (reference sequence). The CDR3 runs 14 residues. Trimming took off 0 bases at V and 8 bases at J, with 11 bases between the two ends. TCRdb re-derived calls from the 5' RACE reads in MiXCR, one entry per CDR3 protein. Here the sample spans 200,000 to 300,000 distinct CDR3 sequences, about 10% being singletons. In this sample, this clonotype turned up many times. The sequencing sample was made of blood, either unsorted or a sorted T cell fraction (not recorded which). This chain uses TRBV30 with TRBJ1-6; D is ambiguous. The sequence derives from a male donor with ankylosing spondylitis or in good health (not recorded which). CDR3 amino acids: CAWSVGTADSPLHF. In DNA, the CDR3 is TGTGCCTGGAGTGTGGGAACGGCTGATTCACCCCTCCACTTT.